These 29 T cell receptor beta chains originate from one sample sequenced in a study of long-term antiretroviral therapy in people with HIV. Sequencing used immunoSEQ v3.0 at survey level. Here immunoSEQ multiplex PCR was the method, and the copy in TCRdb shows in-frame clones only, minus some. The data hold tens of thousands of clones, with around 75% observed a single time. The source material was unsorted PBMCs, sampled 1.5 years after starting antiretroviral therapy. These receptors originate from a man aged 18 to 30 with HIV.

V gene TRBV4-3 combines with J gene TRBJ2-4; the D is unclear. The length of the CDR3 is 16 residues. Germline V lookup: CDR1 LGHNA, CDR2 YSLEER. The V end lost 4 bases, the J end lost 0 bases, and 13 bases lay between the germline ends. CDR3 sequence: CASSRNFDLAKNIQYF. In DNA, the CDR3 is TGCGCCAGCAGCCGAAATTTTGATTTAGCCAAAAACATTCAGTACTTC.

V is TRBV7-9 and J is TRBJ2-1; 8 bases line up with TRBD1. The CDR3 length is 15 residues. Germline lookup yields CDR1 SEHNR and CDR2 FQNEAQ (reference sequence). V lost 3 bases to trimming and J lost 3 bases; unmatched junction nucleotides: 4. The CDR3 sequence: CASSFDRGLYNEQFF. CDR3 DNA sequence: TGTGCCAGCAGCTTCGACAGGGGCCTCTACAATGAGCAGTTCTTC.

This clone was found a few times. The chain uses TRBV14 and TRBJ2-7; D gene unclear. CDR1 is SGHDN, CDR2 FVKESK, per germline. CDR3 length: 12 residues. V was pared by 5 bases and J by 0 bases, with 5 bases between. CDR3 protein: CASSEPSYEQYF. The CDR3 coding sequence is TGTGCCAGCAGCGAACCCTCCTACGAGCAGTACTTC.

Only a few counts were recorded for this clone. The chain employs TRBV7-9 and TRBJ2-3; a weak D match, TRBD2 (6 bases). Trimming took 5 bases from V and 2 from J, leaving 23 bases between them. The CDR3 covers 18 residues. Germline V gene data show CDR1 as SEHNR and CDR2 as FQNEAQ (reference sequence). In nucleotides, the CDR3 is TGTGCCAGCAGCCCCCGGGCAGGGACTCTCCTCCTCACAGATACGCAGTATTTT. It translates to CASSPRAGTLLLTDTQYF. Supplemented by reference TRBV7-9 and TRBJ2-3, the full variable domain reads DTGVSQNPRHKITKRGQNVTFRCDPISEHNRLYWYRQTLGQGPEFLTYFQNEAQLEKSRLLSDRFSAERPKGSFSTLEIQRTEQGDSAMYLCASSPRAGTLLLTDTQYFGPGTRLTVL.

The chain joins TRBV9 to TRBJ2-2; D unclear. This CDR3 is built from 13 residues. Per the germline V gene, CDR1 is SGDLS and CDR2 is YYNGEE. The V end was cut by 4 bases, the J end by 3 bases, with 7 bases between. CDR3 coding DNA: TGTGCCAGCAGCCTCAGTTACACCGGGGAGCTGTTTTTT. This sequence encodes CASSLSYTGELFF.

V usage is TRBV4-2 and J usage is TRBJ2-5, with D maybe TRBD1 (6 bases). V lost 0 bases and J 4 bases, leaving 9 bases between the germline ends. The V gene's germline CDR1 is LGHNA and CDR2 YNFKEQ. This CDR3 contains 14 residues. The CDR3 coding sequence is TGTGCCAGCAGCCAAGACAGGGGTGGAGAGACCCAGTACTTC. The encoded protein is CASSQDRGGETQYF.

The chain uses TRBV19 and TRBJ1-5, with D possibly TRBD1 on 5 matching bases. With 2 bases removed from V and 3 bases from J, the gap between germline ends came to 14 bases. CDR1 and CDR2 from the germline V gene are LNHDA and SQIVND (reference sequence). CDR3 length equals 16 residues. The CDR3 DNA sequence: TGTGCCAGTAGTATACGAGGGGATCTCTTCAATCAGCCCCAGCATTTT. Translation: CASSIRGDLFNQPQHF.

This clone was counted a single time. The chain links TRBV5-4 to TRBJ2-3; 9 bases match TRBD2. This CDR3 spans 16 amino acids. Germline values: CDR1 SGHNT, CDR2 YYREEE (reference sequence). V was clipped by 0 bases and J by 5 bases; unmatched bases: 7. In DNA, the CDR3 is TGTGCCAGCAGCTTGGATGCGGGAGGGCCGGAAGATACGCAGTATTTT. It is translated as CASSLDAGGPEDTQYF. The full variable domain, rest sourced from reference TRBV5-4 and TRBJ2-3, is ETGVTQSPTHLIKTRGQQVTLRCSSQSGHNTVSWYQQALGQGPQFIFQYYREEENGRGNFPPRFSGLQFPNYSSELNVNALELDDSALYLCASSLDAGGPEDTQYFGPGTRLTVL.

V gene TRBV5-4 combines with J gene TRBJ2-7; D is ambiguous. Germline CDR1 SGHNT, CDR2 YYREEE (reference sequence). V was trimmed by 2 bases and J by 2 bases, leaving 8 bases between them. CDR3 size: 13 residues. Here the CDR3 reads CASSFDTTYEQYF. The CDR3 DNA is TGTGCCAGCAGCTTCGACACGACCTACGAGCAGTACTTC.

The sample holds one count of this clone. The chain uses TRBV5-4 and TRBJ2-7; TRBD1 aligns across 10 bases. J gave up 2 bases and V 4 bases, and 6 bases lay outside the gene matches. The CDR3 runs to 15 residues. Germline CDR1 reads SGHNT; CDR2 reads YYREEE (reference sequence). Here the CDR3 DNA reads TGTGCCAGCAGCAATTCCGGACAGGGGGCCTACGAGCAGTACTTC. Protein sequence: CASSNSGQGAYEQYF.

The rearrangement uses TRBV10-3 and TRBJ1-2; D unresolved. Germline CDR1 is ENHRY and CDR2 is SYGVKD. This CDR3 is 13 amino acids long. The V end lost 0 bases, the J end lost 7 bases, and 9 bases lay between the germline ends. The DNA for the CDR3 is TGTGCCATCAGTGAGTCTTTGGAGCCTGGCTACACCTTC. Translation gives CAISESLEPGYTF.

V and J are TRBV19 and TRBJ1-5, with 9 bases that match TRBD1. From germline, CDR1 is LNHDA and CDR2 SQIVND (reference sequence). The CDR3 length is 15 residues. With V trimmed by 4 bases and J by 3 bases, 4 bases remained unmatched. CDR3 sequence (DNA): TGTGCCAGTAGTAGGACAGGGGCCACCAATCAGCCCCAGCATTTT. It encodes CASSRTGATNQPQHF.

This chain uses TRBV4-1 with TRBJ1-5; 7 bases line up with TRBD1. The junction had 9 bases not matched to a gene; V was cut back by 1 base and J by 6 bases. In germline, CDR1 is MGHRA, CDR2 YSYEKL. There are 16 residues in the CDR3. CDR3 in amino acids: CASSQVVRGSSQPQHF. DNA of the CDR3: TGCGCCAGCAGCCAAGTTGTCAGGGGGTCGAGTCAGCCCCAGCATTTT.

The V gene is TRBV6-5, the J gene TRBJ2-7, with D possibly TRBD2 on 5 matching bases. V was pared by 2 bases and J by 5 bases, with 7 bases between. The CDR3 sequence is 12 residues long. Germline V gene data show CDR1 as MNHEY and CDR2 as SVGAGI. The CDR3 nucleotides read TGTGCCAGCAGTTACCACGGGGACGAGCAGTACTTC. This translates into CASSYHGDEQYF.

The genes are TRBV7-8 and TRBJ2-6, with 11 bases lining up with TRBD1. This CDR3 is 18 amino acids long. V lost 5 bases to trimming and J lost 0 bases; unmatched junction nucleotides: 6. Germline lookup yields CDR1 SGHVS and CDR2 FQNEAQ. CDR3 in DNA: TGTGCCAGCAGCACGCCCGGGACAGGGGGCTCTGGGGCCAACGTCCTGACTTTC. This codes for CASSTPGTGGSGANVLTF.

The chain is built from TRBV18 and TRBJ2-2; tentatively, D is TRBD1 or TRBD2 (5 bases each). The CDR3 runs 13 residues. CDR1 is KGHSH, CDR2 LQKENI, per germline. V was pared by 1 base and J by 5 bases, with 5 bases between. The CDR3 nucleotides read TGTGCCAGCTCACCACGGGGGACCGGGGAGCTGTTTTTT. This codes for CASSPRGTGELFF.

The CDR3 nucleotides are TGCGCCAGCAGCTGGACTAGCGGGGTCCTCTACGAGCAGTACTTC. This gives the protein CASSWTSGVLYEQYF. V and J are TRBV5-1 and TRBJ2-7; 12 bases agree with TRBD2. The CDR3 is 15 amino acids. Germline assignment: CDR1 SGHRS and CDR2 YFSETQ. The trim removed 3 bases at V and 3 bases at J, leaving 4 bases unmatched. Drawing the rest from reference TRBV5-1 and TRBJ2-7, the complete variable domain is KAGVTQTPRYLIKTRGQQVTLSCSPISGHRSVSWYQQTPGQGLQFLFEYFSETQRNKGNFPGRFSGRQFSNSRSEMNVSTLELGDSALYLCASSWTSGVLYEQYFGPGTRLTVT.

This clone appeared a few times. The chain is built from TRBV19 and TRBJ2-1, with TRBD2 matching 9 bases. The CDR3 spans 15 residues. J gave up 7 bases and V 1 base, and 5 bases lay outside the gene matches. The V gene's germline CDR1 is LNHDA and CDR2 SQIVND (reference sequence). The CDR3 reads CASSIVAGALNEQFF. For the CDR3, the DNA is TGTGCCAGTAGTATAGTAGCGGGAGCCTTGAATGAGCAGTTCTTC.

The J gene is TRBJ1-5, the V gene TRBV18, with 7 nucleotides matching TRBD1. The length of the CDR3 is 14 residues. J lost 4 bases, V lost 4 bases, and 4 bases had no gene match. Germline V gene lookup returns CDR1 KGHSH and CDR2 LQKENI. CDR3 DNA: TGTGCCAGCTCACTGGAACAGGGGAATCAGCCCCAGCATTTT. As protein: CASSLEQGNQPQHF.

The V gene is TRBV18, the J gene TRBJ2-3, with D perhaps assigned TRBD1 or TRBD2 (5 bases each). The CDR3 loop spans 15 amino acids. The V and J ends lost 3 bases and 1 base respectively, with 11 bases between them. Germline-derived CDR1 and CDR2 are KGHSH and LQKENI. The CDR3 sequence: CASSPDVGGTDTQYF. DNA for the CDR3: TGTGCCAGCTCACCTGACGTGGGGGGCACAGATACGCAGTATTTT.

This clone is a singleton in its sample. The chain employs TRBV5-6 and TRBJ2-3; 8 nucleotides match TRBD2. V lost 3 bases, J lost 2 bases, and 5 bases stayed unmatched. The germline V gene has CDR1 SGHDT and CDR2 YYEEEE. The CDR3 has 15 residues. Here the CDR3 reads CASSYQLAATDTQYF. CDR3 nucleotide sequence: TGTGCCAGCAGCTACCAACTAGCGGCCACAGATACGCAGTATTTT. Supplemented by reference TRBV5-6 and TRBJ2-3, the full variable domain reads DAGVTQSPTHLIKTRGQQVTLRCSPKSGHDTVSWYQQALGQGPQFIFQYYEEEERQRGNFPDRFSGHQFPNYSSELNVNALLLGDSALYLCASSYQLAATDTQYFGPGTRLTVL.

As DNA, the CDR3 is TGCGCCAGCAGCCCAAGTATAGCGGGAGTGCCAGATACGCAGTATTTT. This codes for CASSPSIAGVPDTQYF. This chain links TRBV5-1 with TRBJ2-3; 9 positions agree with TRBD2. The CDR3 consists of 16 residues. The J segment lost 4 bases and the V segment lost 4 bases, leaving 10 bases of the junction unmatched. Germline V gene lookup returns CDR1 SGHRS and CDR2 YFSETQ.

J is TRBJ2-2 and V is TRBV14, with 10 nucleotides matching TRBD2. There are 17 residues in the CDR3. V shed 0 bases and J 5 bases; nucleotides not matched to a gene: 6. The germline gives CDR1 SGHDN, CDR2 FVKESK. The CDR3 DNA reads TGTGCCAGCAGCCAAGATTGGCTAGCGGGAGTTACCGGGGAGCTGTTTTTT. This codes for CASSQDWLAGVTGELFF.

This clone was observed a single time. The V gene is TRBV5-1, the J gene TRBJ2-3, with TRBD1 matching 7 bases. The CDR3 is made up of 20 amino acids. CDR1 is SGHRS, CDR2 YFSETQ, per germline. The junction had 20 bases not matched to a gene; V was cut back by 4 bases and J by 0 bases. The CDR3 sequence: CASSTDVPFAGGRSTDTQYF. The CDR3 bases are TGCGCCAGCAGCACGGACGTTCCCTTCGCAGGGGGACGAAGCACAGATACGCAGTATTTT.

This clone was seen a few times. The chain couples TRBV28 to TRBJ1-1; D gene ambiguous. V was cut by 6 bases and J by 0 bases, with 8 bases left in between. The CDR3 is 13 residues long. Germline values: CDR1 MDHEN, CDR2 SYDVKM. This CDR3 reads CASSGPMNTEAFF. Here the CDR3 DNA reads TGTGCCAGCAGCGGCCCGATGAACACTGAAGCTTTCTTT. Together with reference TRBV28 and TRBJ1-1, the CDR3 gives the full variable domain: DVKVTQSSRYLVKRTGEKVFLECVQDMDHENMFWYRQDPGLGLRLIYFSYDVKMKEKGDIPEGYSVSREKKERFSLILESASTNQTSMYLCASSGPMNTEAFFGQGTRLTVV.

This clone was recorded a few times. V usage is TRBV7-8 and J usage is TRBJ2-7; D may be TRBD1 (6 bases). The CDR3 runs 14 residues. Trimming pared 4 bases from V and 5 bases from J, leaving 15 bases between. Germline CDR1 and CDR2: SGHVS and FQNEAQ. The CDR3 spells CASSYRVLGHEQYF. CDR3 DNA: TGTGCCAGCAGCTACAGGGTATTAGGCCACGAGCAGTACTTC. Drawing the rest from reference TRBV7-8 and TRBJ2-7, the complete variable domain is GAGVSQSPRYKVAKRGQDVALRCDPISGHVSLFWYQQALGQGPEFLTYFQNEAQLDKSGLPSDRFFAERPEGSVSTLKIQRTQQEDSAVYLCASSYRVLGHEQYFGPGTRLTVT.

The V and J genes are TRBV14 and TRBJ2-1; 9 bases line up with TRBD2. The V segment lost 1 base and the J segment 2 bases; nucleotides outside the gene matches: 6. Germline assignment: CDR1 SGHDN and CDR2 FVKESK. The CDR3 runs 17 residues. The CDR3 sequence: CASSQGLPSGTYNEQFF. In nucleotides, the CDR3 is TGTGCCAGCAGCCAAGGATTGCCTAGCGGGACCTACAATGAGCAGTTCTTC.

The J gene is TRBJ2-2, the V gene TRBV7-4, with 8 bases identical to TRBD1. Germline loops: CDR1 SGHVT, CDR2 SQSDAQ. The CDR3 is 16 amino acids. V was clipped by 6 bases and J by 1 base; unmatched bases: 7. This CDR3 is CASRLRGQVNTGELFF. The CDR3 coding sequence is TGTGCCAGCAGATTAAGGGGACAGGTGAACACCGGGGAGCTGTTTTTT.

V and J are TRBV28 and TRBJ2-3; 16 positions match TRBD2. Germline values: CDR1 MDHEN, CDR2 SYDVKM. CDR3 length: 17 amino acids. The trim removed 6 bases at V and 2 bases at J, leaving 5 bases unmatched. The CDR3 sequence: CASRGLAGGGLTDTQYF. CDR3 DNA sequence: TGTGCCAGCAGGGGACTAGCGGGAGGGGGGCTCACAGATACGCAGTATTTT.